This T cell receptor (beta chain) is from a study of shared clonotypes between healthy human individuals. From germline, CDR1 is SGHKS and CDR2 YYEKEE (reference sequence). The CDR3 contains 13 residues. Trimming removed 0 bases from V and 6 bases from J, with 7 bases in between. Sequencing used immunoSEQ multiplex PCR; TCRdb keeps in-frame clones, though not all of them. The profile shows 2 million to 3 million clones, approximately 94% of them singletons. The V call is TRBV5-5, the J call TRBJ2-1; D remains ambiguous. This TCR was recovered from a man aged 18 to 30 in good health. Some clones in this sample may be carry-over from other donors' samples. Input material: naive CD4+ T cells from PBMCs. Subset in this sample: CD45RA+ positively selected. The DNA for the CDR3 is TGTGCCAGCAGCTTGGGTAGTAGCAATGAGCAGTTCTTC. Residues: CASSLGSSNEQFF.